This TCR beta chain is from a study of T cells in Graves' hyperthyroidism and ophthalmopathy. Background on the study: Peripheral blood was acquired at first diagnosis, ahead of any therapy whatsoever. Study conclusions and caveats: Blood shared most expanded thyroid clonotypes above 0.001.

TCR beta CDR3 regions were amplified from RNA transcripts. In the first-round RT-PCR of the TCR CDR3, the HTBI primer set was used. TCRdb called the multiplex PCR reads again in MiXCR, with one record for every CDR3 protein. Counted here are fewer than 350,000 distinct CDR3 sequences, less than 20% occurring once; the ten biggest clones make up less than 40%. This clonotype was seen at least ten times. Its antigen is still unknown. The V gene lost 0 bases and the J gene lost 5 bases, with 13 bases spanning the gap. Germline lookup yields CDR1 SGHDN and CDR2 FVKESK. The CDR3 extends over 15 amino acids.

The sequenced sample consisted of blood. This clonotype was obtained from a man aged 50 to 60 with Graves' ophthalmopathy. V usage is TRBV14 and J usage is TRBJ2-5; the D call may be TRBD1 or TRBD2 (5 bases each). CDR3 bases: TGTGCCAGCAGCCAAGACAGGGAGAGGAGGGAGACCCAGTACTTC. Translation gives CASSQDRERRETQYF.